This is a list of T cell receptor beta chains from one sample in a study of tissue T cells after allogeneic stem cell transplantation. Profiled with immunoSEQ multiplex PCR; TCRdb holds only in-frame clones, not every one. This sample has fewer than 30,000 clones; over 75% occur once, and the top ten carry roughly 4%. The material was blood, obtained before transplantation. These receptors all come from a woman aged 18 to 55 who later had graft-versus-host disease after an allogeneic stem cell transplant. CDR3s include the opening cysteine and the closing phenylalanine or tryptophan. The D gene is left open where the match is weak. The size field is filled for only some rows; it gives once, few, many or a size class.

>TRBV19|TRBD1|TRBJ1-1|NA
TGTGCCAGCCAACAGGGGCTTCGGGGTGAAGCTTTCTTT
CASQQGLRGEAFF
>TRBV4-2|NA|TRBJ1-3|few
TGTGCCAGCAGCCAAGATCCAGAACTCTCTGGAAACACCATATATTTT
CASSQDPELSGNTIYF
>TRBV28|NA|TRBJ2-7|NA
TGTGCCAGCAGCCGATTCGCGTACCGGGACTCGCCTTACGAGCAGTACTTC
CASSRFAYRDSPYEQYF
>TRBV7-8|TRBD2|TRBJ2-7|once
TGTGCCAGCAGCTTAGGGCCAGGGAGGGCCTACGAGCAGTACTTC
CASSLGPGRAYEQYF
>TRBV5-1|TRBD1|TRBJ2-1|NA
TGCGCCAGCAGCGGAACAGGGGGAATTTACAATGAGCAGTTCTTC
CASSGTGGIYNEQFF
>TRBV3-1/TRBV3-2|TRBD2|TRBJ2-7|medium-sized
TGTGCCAGCAGCCCACGACTAGCGGGGGGCGAGCAGTACTTC
CASSPRLAGGEQYF
>TRBV5-6|NA|TRBJ1-3|NA
TGTGCCAGCAGCTTCACCCGGGGGACCGGGAACACCATATATTTT
CASSFTRGTGNTIYF
>TRBV30|TRBD1|TRBJ1-2|NA
TGTGCCTGGAGTGGGGACAGTAGCTCTCTGGGTGGCTACACCTTC
CAWSGDSSSLGGYTF
>TRBV7-2|TRBD2|TRBJ2-5|NA
TGTGCCAGCAGCCCCCTCGGGACTAGCGCTCGGGAGACCCAGTACTTC
CASSPLGTSARETQYF
>TRBV7-2|NA|TRBJ1-1|few
TGTGCCAGCAGCCAAACTGGGACTGAAGCTTTCTTT
CASSQTGTEAFF
>TRBV28|NA|TRBJ1-5|few
TGTGCCAGCACCCTAAGCAATCAGCCCCAGCATTTT
CASTLSNQPQHF
>TRBV3-1/TRBV3-2|TRBD2|TRBJ2-1|NA
TGTGCCAGCAGCCCTAGGACTAGCGGGGGTGAGCAGTTCTTC
CASSPRTSGGEQFF
>TRBV30|TRBD1|TRBJ1-2|NA
TGTGCCTGGAGGGAGGGACAGTTCGTTGGGAACTATGGCTACACCTTC
CAWREGQFVGNYGYTF
>TRBV25-1|NA|TRBJ1-3|NA
TGTGCCAGCAGGTCCTCTGGAAACACCATATATTTT
CASRSSGNTIYF
>TRBV7-9|NA|TRBJ1-4|NA
TGTGCCAGCAGCTTAGTAGATGAAAAACTGTTTTTT
CASSLVDEKLFF
>TRBV6-2/TRBV6-3|TRBD1|TRBJ2-7|NA
TGTGCCAGCAGTTGGACAGGAAACTCCTACGAGCAGTACTTC
CASSWTGNSYEQYF
>TRBV5-4|TRBD1|TRBJ2-2|NA
TGTGCCAGCATCCCGGGACAGGGTGGCACCGGGGAGCTGTTTTTT
CASIPGQGGTGELFF
>TRBV27|TRBD1|TRBJ2-5|NA
TGTGCCAGCAGTTTACCACTGGGACAGGGGGCGCAAGAGACCCAGTACTTC
CASSLPLGQGAQETQYF
>TRBV6-6|TRBD1|TRBJ1-2|NA
TGTGCCAGCAGGGACAGGGGGCCTGGCTACACCTTC
CASRDRGPGYTF
>TRBV7-8|NA|TRBJ2-1|NA
TGTGCCAGCAGCTACCGGGCTAGCCAACCGACCTACAATGAGCAGTTCTTC
CASSYRASQPTYNEQFF